This T cell receptor (beta chain) emerged from a study of early T cells in non-severe SARS-CoV-2 infection. Study-wide results and caveats: In VDJdb matching, anti-spike CD8 responses were favored while private and CD4 specificities went missing.

V lost 4 bases, J lost 11 bases, and 8 bases stayed unmatched. CDR3 size: 13 residues. Molecules of cDNA were individually given unique molecular identifiers that were attached to them. TCRdb analysed the 5' RACE reads with MiXCR anew, one entry per CDR3 protein. The table shows about 67,000 distinct CDR3 sequences, with roughly 12% occurring only once. This clonotype showed up many times. The antigen remains unidentified. Sequencing was done on a sample of whole blood. This TCR was sampled from an adult who was a healthcare worker with PCR-confirmed SARS-CoV-2 infection or an uninfected control (not recorded which). This chain links TRBV12-3 or TRBV12-4 with TRBJ2-3, with 8 positions matching TRBD1. CDR3 amino acids: CASSSMDRVRQYF. The CDR3 bases are TGTGCCAGCAGTTCCATGGACAGGGTGAGGCAGTATTTT.